This T cell receptor beta chain was observed in a study of somatic mutations in cytotoxic T cells in rheumatoid arthritis (dated by TCRdb to 2017 to 2019). Some background on the complete study: Peripheral blood (approximately 30 ml EDTA) was collected from patients immediately after diagnosis and before any treatment began. In newly diagnosed rheumatoid arthritis without treatment, the study examined if expanded CD8+ T-cell clones harbor somatic mutations, relying on TCRB deep sequencing to characterize clonality. A total of 65 rheumatoid arthritis patients and under 25 healthy controls underwent TCRB deep sequencing. Sorted V beta1+ cells also underwent TCRB sequencing, and some V beta antibody-stained T-cell populations were flow-sorted at nearly 100% purity on a FACSAria II or Sony SH800. Patient and control groups had essentially identical median ages.

Comment on this clone: It lacks a known antigen. Base qualities are not at hand, and no much larger clone is one base apart.

Sequencing of TCRB CDR3 was done on genomic DNA with the immunoSEQ assay. The published analysis was carried out like this. Published virus-specific TCRB sequences were compared with patient CD8+ clones larger than 1%, and only a few matches were found. Nothing other than productive TCRB rearrangements was included in the analyses. Defining a clone by its unique TCRB CDR3 sequence, the study calculated clonality as a productive clonality index derived from Shannon entropy. The template counts of each clone relative to the total templates per sample were used to calculate repertoire overlap between two samples. V-gene usage measured by flow cytometry correlated with TCRB sequencing V-gene usage, with a Spearman r of roughly 0.67. TCRdb mirrors the immuneACCESS table, restricted to in-frame sequences. Some clones are absent from its copies; in checked studies, under half trace to an unresolved V gene, and the reason for the others is unknown. From that table come the V and J calls and clone size; the DNA was used to work out D and trimming. Recorded for this sample are approximately 15,000 clones; 72% of them occurred a single time. The ten largest clones represent about 10% of the sample.

CDR1 and CDR2 (LNHDA, SQIVND) derive from the germline V gene (reference sequence). The CDR3 starts with the cysteine, ends with the phenylalanine, and has 13 residues. The entry retains the CDR3 DNA only, 39 bases that are in frame from base 1. V and J lose 1 base and 5 bases, and a span of 9 bases separates them. CD4+ and CD8+ cells were isolated by positive magnetic bead selection on an AutoMACS, and purity was checked by flow cytometry. Initial screening for clonal expansions relied on flow cytometry with a TCR V beta antibody panel, after which sorted CD8+ fractions underwent TCRB deep sequencing for characterization. Peripheral blood mononuclear cells were isolated by Ficoll-Paque PLUS density gradient separation. Nucleospin Tissue or Tissue XS kits were used to extract DNA from CD4-enriched, CD8-enriched or PBMC samples, and a Qubit 2.0 fluorometer was used for quantification. Study-wide conclusions, independent of this receptor: The expanded CD8+ clones had unknown antigen targets, and not appearing in virus-specific databases did not rule out that they were virus-specific. The finding that TRBV07 was slightly underrepresented in patients was left unadjusted for multiple comparisons. In patients, CD8+ clonality rose with age (Spearman r of about 0.53), which was not the case in healthy controls. In about an eighth of the roughly 60 patients the largest CD8+ clone exceeded 20% of CD8+ cells, and several identical CD8+ TCRB sequences were shared between blood and synovial fluid. There was no significant difference in CD8+ T-cell clonality between rheumatoid arthritis patients and age-matched healthy controls.

The chain uses TRBV19 and TRBJ2-7; D gene: possibly TRBD2, on 5 matching bases. Sequencing was carried out using CD8+ T cells sorted from blood. The receptor comes from an adult with rheumatoid arthritis. The CDR3 region reads CASSIGGQNEQYF. The nucleotide sequence is given as TGTGCCAGTAGTATAGGAGGGCAGAACGAGCAGTACTTC.